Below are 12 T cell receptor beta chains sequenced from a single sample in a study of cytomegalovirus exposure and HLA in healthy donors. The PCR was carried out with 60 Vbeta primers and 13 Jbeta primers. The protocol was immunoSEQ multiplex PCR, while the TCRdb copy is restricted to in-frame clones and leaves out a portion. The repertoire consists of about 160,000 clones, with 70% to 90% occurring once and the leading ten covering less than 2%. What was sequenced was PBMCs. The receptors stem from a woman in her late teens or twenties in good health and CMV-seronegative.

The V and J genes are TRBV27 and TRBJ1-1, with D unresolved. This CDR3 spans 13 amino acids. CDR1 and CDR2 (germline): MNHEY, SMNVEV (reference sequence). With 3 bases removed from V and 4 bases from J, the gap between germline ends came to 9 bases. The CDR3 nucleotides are TGTGCCAGCAGTTTCCTACGTCTCACTGAAGCTTTCTTT. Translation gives CASSFLRLTEAFF.

The CDR3 nucleotides are TGTGCCAGTAGGCCCGGGACAGGGGCGGTGACCGGGGAGCTGTTTTTT. Protein sequence: CASRPGTGAVTGELFF. This rearrangement joins TRBV19 to TRBJ2-2; 10 nucleotides line up with TRBD1. J lost 5 bases, V lost 6 bases, and 9 bases had no gene match. The germline V gene has CDR1 LNHDA and CDR2 SQIVND (reference sequence). The CDR3 sequence is 16 residues long. The complete variable domain, with remaining parts taken from reference TRBV19 and TRBJ2-2, reads DGGITQSPKYLFRKEGQNVTLSCEQNLNHDAMYWYRQDPGQGLRLIYYSQIVNDFQKGDIAEGYSVSREKKESFPLTVTSAQKNPTAFYLCASRPGTGAVTGELFFGEGSRLTVL.

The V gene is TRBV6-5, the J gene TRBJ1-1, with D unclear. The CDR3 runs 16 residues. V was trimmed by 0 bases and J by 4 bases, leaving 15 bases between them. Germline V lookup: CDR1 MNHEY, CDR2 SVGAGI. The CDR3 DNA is TGTGCCAGCAGTTACTCTTGGAGATCGGCGGGCACTGAAGCTTTCTTT. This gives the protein CASSYSWRSAGTEAFF.

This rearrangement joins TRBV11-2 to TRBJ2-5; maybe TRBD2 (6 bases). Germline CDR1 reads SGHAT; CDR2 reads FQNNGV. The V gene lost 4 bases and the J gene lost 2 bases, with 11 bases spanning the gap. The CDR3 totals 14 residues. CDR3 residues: CASSWGEGQETQYF. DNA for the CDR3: TGTGCCAGCAGCTGGGGGGAAGGGCAAGAGACCCAGTACTTC.

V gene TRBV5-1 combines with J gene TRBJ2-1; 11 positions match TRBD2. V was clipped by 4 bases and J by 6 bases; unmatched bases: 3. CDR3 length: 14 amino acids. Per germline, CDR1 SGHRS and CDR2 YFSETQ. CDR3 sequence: CASSQTSGVNEQFF. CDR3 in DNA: TGCGCCAGCAGCCAGACTAGCGGGGTCAATGAGCAGTTCTTC.

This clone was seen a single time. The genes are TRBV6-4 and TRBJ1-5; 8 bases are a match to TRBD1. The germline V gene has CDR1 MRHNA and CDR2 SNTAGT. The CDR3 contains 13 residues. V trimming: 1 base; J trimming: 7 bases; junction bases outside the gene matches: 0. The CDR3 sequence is CASSDYRGQPQHF. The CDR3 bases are TGTGCCAGCAGTGACTACAGGGGGCAGCCCCAGCATTTT.

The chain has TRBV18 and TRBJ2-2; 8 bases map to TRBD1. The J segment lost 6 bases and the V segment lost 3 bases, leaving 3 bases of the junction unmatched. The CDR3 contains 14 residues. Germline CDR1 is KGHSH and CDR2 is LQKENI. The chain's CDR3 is CASSPGQVAGELFF. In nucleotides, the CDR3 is TGTGCCAGCTCACCGGGACAGGTGGCCGGGGAGCTGTTTTTT.

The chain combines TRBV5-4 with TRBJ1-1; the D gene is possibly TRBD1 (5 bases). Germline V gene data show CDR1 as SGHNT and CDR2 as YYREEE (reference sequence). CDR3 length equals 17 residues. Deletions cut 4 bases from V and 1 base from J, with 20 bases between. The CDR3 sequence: CASSPGPGGGPNTEAFF. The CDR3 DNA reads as TGTGCCAGCAGCCCGGGGCCCGGGGGGGGTCCGAACACTGAAGCTTTCTTT.

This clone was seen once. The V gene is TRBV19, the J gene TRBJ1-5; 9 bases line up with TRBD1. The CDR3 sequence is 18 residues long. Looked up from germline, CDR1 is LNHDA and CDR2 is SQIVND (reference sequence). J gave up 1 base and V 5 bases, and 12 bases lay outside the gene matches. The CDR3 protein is CASSPRTGVVGSNQPQHF. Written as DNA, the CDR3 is TGTGCCAGTAGTCCCCGGACAGGGGTAGTTGGAAGCAATCAGCCCCAGCATTTT.

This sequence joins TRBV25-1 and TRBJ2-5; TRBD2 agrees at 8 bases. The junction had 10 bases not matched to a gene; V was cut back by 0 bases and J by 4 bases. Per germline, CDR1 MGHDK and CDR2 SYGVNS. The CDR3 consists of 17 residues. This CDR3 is CASSEYRSSGSVETQYF. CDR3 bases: TGTGCCAGCAGTGAATATAGGAGCAGCGGGAGTGTAGAGACCCAGTACTTC. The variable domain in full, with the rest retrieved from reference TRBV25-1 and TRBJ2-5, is EADIYQTPRYLVIGTGKKITLECSQTMGHDKMYWYQQDPGMELHLIHYSYGVNSTEKGDLSSESTVSRIRTEHFPLTLESARPSHTSQYLCASSEYRSSGSVETQYFGPGTRLLVL.

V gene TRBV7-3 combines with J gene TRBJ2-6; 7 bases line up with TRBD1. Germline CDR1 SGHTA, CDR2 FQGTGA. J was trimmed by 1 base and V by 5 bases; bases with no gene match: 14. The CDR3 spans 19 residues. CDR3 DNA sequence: TGTGCCAGCAGCCCAACAACCGGGACAGTGTCTTCTGGGGCCAACGTCCTGACTTTC. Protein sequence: CASSPTTGTVSSGANVLTF.

CDR3: CASSLAVNYGYTF. DNA for the CDR3: TGTGCCAGCAGCTTAGCGGTAAACTATGGCTACACCTTC. The rearrangement joins TRBV5-5 to TRBJ1-2; no definite D call. CDR1 is SGHKS, CDR2 YYEKEE, per germline (reference sequence). The CDR3 loop spans 13 amino acids. Trimming pared 2 bases from V and 2 bases from J, leaving 7 bases between.